This T cell receptor beta chain was retrieved from a study of graft-versus-host responses after intestinal transplantation. On the study more broadly: The whole recipient group had anti-thymocyte globulin induction followed by tacrolimus and steroids for two to four years.

Of note for this clone: As yet, its antigen is unknown.

In germline, CDR1 is SQVTM, CDR2 ANQGSEA. V lost 3 bases, J lost 8 bases, and 10 bases stayed unmatched. This CDR3 comprises 14 residues. Study-level findings and limits: HvG clone declines early post-transplant were associated with peak circulating GvH levels. When patients had graft-donor T cell macrochimerism, their allografts held high graft-versus-host to host-versus-graft clonal ratios.

The repertoire was sequenced with immunoSEQ multiplex PCR; TCRdb's copy has only in-frame clones and lacks some. This sample has around 84,000 clones, with under 85% found just once. The sample consisted of unstimulated CD8+ T cells sorted from spleen or lymph node cells, taken before intestinal transplant. The J gene is TRBJ2-1, the V gene TRBV29-1, with TRBD1 identical over 7 bases. The receptor was isolated from a human donor who received an intestinal transplant. The CDR3 DNA reads TGCAGCGTTGAGACAGGGTCCGGGTTCGATGAGCAGTTCTTC. This encodes CSVETGSGFDEQFF.